The 19 T cell receptor beta chains given below trace back to one sample, sequenced in a study of blood T cell repertoires in COVID-19. Profiled with immunoSEQ multiplex PCR; TCRdb holds only in-frame clones, not every one. The table lists about 240,000 clones, approximately 86% of them singletons. The sample was peripheral blood. These receptors were taken from a man aged 60-69 years who had recovered from COVID-19.

The chain carries TRBV24-1 and TRBJ2-7, with 8 bases matching TRBD2. After removal of 4 bases from V and 6 bases from J, the junction contained 16 bases not matched to a gene. This CDR3 contains 17 residues. Looked up from germline, CDR1 is KGHDR and CDR2 is SFDVKD. The CDR3 sequence is CATSDPLWRGAECEQYV. The CDR3 DNA follows: TGTGCCACCAGTGACCCACTTTGGCGGGGGGCGGAATGCGAGCAGTACGTC.

The V and J genes are TRBV19 and TRBJ2-7, with TRBD1 as a possible D gene (5 bases). Germline V gene data show CDR1 as LNHDA and CDR2 as SQIVND (reference sequence). V was trimmed by 3 bases and J by 1 base, leaving 10 bases between them. This CDR3 has 14 residues. The chain's CDR3 is CASSIYRQSYEQYF. In DNA form, the CDR3 reads TGTGCCAGTAGTATCTACAGGCAATCCTACGAGCAGTACTTC.

The chain employs TRBV7-2 and TRBJ1-5; no clear D gene. Germline CDR1 SGHTA, CDR2 FQGNSA. This CDR3 contains 13 residues. V was pared by 2 bases and J by 6 bases, with 8 bases between. Here the CDR3 reads CASSLTPGQPQHF. As DNA, the CDR3 is TGTGCCAGCAGCTTAACGCCGGGTCAGCCCCAGCATTTT.

The chain employs TRBV6-5 and TRBJ2-5; D is perhaps TRBD2 (6 bases). The germline V gene encodes CDR1 MNHEY and CDR2 SVGAGI. Deletions cut 6 bases from V and 5 bases from J, with 16 bases between. The CDR3 sequence is 14 residues long. Written as DNA, the CDR3 is TGTGCCAGCAGCAGCCAGACTAGGAGGGAGACCCAGTACTTC. This encodes CASSSQTRRETQYF.

The chain couples TRBV9 to TRBJ2-1; a possible D gene is TRBD1 (6 bases). V was trimmed by 1 base and J by 9 bases, leaving 17 bases between them. Germline V lookup: CDR1 SGDLS, CDR2 YYNGEE. The CDR3 has 15 amino acids. The CDR3 region is CASSVQITGNAEQFF. The CDR3 DNA reads TGTGCCAGCAGCGTACAGATAACAGGGAACGCTGAGCAGTTCTTC.

The rearrangement uses TRBV27 and TRBJ2-7; the match to TRBD1 covers 11 bases. V trimming: 5 bases; J trimming: 4 bases; junction bases outside the gene matches: 13. The length of the CDR3 is 17 residues. CDR1 MNHEY and CDR2 SMNVEV come from the germline V gene (reference sequence). In DNA form, the CDR3 reads TGTGCCAGCAGTCCGGGACAGGGGGAAAGTGGGGCTTACGAGCAGTACTTC. This translates into CASSPGQGESGAYEQYF.

CDR3 bases: TGTGCCAGCTCACCAACGGACAGGTTGTACGAGCAGTACGTC. Translation gives CASSPTDRLYEQYV. This chain connects TRBV18 to TRBJ2-7; TRBD1 matches at 7 bases. V lost 2 bases and J lost 4; bases outside the gene matches: 5. CDR3 length: 14 residues. Germline loops: CDR1 KGHSH, CDR2 LQKENI.

The V and J genes are TRBV2 and TRBJ1-1; tentatively, D is TRBD1 (6 bases). The CDR3 contains 14 residues. V was trimmed by 6 bases and J by 4 bases, leaving 15 bases between them. Germline V CDR1 and CDR2: SNHLY, FYNNEI. CDR3 loop: CASSVPTGSTEAFF. In nucleotides, the CDR3 is TGTGCCAGCAGCGTACCAACAGGGTCCACTGAAGCTTTCTTT. Full variable domain (outside the CDR3, taken from reference TRBV2 and TRBJ1-1): EPEVTQTPSHQVTQMGQEVILRCVPISNHLYFYWYRQILGQKVEFLVSFYNNEISEKSEIFDDQFSVERPDGSNFTLKIRSTKLEDSAMYFCASSVPTGSTEAFFGQGTRLTVV.

The gene calls are TRBV7-9 and TRBJ2-3; D uncertain. The CDR3 extends over 14 amino acids. V dropped 3 bases and J dropped 2 bases, with 9 bases sitting between them. The germline gives CDR1 SEHNR, CDR2 FQNEAQ (reference sequence). CDR3 nucleotides: TGTGCCAGCAGCTTGAGGCAGTTCACAGATACGCAGTATTTT. This sequence encodes CASSLRQFTDTQYF. Looking up the rest from reference TRBV7-9 and TRBJ2-3 gives the full variable domain: DTGVSQNPRHKITKRGQNVTFRCDPISEHNRLYWYRQTLGQGPEFLTYFQNEAQLEKSRLLSDRFSAERPKGSFSTLEIQRTEQGDSAMYLCASSLRQFTDTQYFGPGTRLTVL.

J is TRBJ2-1 and V is TRBV27; 11 bases match TRBD2. The V and J ends lost 6 bases and 6 bases, in that order; junction bases with no gene match: 10. This CDR3 is built from 16 residues. The V gene's germline CDR1 is MNHEY and CDR2 SMNVEV (reference sequence). The CDR3 bases are TGTGCCAGCAGCCTCCCGACTAGCGGGGTAGGCAATGAGCAGTTCTTC. Translating gives CASSLPTSGVGNEQFF.

The V and J genes are TRBV11-2 and TRBJ1-2; a possible D gene is TRBD1 (6 bases). V was cut by 10 bases and J by 4 bases, with 16 bases left in between. Germline V lookup: CDR1 SGHAT, CDR2 FQNNGV. This CDR3 contains 13 residues. The CDR3 loop is CATRPGGSYGYTF. CDR3 bases: TGTGCCACCCGTCCGGGGGGCAGCTATGGCTACACCTTC.

This chain links TRBV27 with TRBJ2-1; 7 positions agree with TRBD2. CDR3 size: 15 residues. J lost 1 base, V lost 6 bases, and 6 bases had no gene match. Germline loops: CDR1 MNHEY, CDR2 SMNVEV (reference sequence). The DNA of the CDR3 is TGTGCCAGCAGGCAGCGGGGTCCTTCCTACAATGAGCAGTTCTTC. Its translation: CASRQRGPSYNEQFF.

The V gene is TRBV7-8, the J gene TRBJ2-3; 8 bases match TRBD2. Trimming cost V 4 bases and J 4 bases; bases outside gene matches: 7. This CDR3 has 15 residues. CDR1 is SGHVS, CDR2 FQNEAQ, per germline. In DNA, the CDR3 is TGTGCCAGCAGCTCAGGGACTAGTATGGCAGATACGCAGTATTTT. Translating it yields CASSSGTSMADTQYF.

The V gene is TRBV5-6, the J gene TRBJ2-1; TRBD2 matches at 9 bases. In germline, CDR1 is SGHDT, CDR2 YYEEEE. Losses at the gene ends were 3 bases for V and 8 bases for J; bases not matched to a gene: 0. CDR3 size: 12 residues. The CDR3 is CASSWTSDEQFF. The DNA of the CDR3 is TGTGCCAGCAGCTGGACTAGCGATGAGCAGTTCTTC.

The gene calls are TRBV7-9 and TRBJ2-3; maybe TRBD2 (6 bases). CDR1 and CDR2 (germline): SEHNR, FQNEAQ (reference sequence). With 8 bases removed from V and 2 bases from J, the gap between germline ends came to 17 bases. The CDR3 is 15 residues long. CDR3: CASSEAGRNTDTQYF. CDR3 sequence (DNA): TGTGCCAGCTCAGAGGCGGGGAGGAACACAGATACGCAGTATTTT.

V is TRBV2 and J is TRBJ2-3; possible D gene TRBD1, 6 bases. Germline CDR1 and CDR2: SNHLY and FYNNEI. The CDR3 runs to 14 residues. V was shortened by 4 bases and J by 3 bases, with 11 bases between the two germline ends. The CDR3 region is CASSGQGQTDTQYF. The DNA of the CDR3 is TGTGCCAGCAGTGGGCAGGGGCAGACAGATACGCAGTATTTT.

The chain combines TRBV19 with TRBJ1-4, with 7 bases matching TRBD1. After removal of 3 bases from V and 8 bases from J, the junction contained 6 bases not matched to a gene. The CDR3 is made up of 14 amino acids. Germline CDR1 is LNHDA and CDR2 is SQIVND (reference sequence). The chain's CDR3 is CASSITTGVEKLFF. CDR3 bases: TGTGCCAGTAGTATCACTACAGGGGTAGAAAAACTGTTTTTT.

The chain couples TRBV19 to TRBJ2-3; 7 bases fit TRBD1. Germline CDR1 and CDR2: LNHDA and SQIVND (reference sequence). J gave up 1 base and V 6 bases, and 10 bases lay outside the gene matches. The CDR3 is 16 amino acids. The chain's CDR3 is CASSLGGLGGTDTQYF. As DNA, the CDR3 is TGTGCCAGTAGCTTAGGGGGCCTCGGGGGCACAGATACGCAGTATTTT.

This clone was counted between two and nine times. The chain uses TRBV5-1 and TRBJ1-5; no definite D call. The germline V gene encodes CDR1 SGHRS and CDR2 YFSETQ. This CDR3 is 14 amino acids long. Trimming pared 4 bases from V and 4 bases from J, leaving 12 bases between. This CDR3 is CASSPDGVNQPQHF. The CDR3 DNA reads TGCGCCAGCAGCCCGGACGGGGTGAATCAGCCCCAGCATTTT.